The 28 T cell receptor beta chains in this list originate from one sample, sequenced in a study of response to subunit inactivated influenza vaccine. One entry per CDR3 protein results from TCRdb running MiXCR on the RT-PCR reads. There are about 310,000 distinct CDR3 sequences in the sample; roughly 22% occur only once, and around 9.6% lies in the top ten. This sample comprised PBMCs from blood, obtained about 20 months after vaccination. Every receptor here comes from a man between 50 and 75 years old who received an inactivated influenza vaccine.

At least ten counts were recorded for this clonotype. DNA of the CDR3: TGTGCCTGGAGTGGCCCTAGCGGGGGTTGGGATACGCAGTATTTT. It specifies CAWSGPSGGWDTQYF. The rearrangement uses TRBV30 and TRBJ2-3; TRBD2 matches 10 bases. V shed 1 base and J 6 bases; nucleotides not matched to a gene: 7. Germline loops: CDR1 GTSNPN, CDR2 SVGIG (reference sequence). The CDR3 runs 15 residues.

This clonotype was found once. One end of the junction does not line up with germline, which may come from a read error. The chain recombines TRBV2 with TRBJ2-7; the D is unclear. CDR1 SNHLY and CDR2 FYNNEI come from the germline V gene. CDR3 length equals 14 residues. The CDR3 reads CASSPDVGSYEQYF. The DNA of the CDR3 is TGTGCCAGCAGTCCGGACGTAGGCTCCTACGAGCAGTATTTC.

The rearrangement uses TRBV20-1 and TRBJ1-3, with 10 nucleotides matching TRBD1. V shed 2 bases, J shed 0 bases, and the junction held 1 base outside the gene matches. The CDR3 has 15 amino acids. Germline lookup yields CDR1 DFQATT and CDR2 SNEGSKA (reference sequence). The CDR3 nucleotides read TGCAGTGCTAGACGGGACAGGGGCTCTGGAAACACCATATATTTT. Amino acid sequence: CSARRDRGSGNTIYF.

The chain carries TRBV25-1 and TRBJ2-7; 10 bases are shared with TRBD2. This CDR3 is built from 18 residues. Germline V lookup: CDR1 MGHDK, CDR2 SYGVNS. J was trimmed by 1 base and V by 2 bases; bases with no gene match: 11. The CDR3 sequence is CASSERSSGRVKSYEQYF. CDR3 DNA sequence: TGTGCCAGCAGTGAACGGTCCAGCGGGAGGGTGAAGTCCTACGAGCAGTACTTC.

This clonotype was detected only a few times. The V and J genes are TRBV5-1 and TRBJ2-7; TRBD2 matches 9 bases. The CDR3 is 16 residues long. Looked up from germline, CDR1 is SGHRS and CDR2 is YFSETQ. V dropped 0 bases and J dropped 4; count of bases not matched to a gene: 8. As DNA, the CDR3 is TGCGCCAGCAGCTTGGAGCCTAGCGGGACTTTTTACGAGCAGTACTTC. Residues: CASSLEPSGTFYEQYF.

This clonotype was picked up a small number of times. CDR3 sequence reads: CASSAGEQYF. The CDR3 DNA reads as TGTGCCAGCAGTGCGGGCGAGCAGTACTTC. The chain couples TRBV2 to TRBJ2-7; D is uncertain. The CDR3 is made up of 10 amino acids. CDR1 is SNHLY, CDR2 FYNNEI, per germline. V was shortened by 4 bases and J by 6 bases, with 4 bases between the two germline ends.

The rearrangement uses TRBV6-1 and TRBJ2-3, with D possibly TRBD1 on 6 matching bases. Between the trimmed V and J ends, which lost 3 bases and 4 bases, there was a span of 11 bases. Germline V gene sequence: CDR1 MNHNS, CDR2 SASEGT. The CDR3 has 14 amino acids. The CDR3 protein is CASSDYRDPDTQYF. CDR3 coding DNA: TGTGCCAGCAGTGATTACAGGGACCCAGATACGCAGTATTTT.

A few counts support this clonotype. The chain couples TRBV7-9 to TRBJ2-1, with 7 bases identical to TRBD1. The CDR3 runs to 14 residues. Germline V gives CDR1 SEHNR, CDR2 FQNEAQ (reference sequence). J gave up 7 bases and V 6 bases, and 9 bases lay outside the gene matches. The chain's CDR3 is CASSLTGPTNEQFF. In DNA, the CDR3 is TGTGCCAGCAGTTTGACAGGGCCCACAAATGAGCAGTTCTTC.

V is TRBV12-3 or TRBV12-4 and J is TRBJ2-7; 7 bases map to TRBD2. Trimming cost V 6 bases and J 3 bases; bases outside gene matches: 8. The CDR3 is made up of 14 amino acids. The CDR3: CASSSTSPIYEQYF. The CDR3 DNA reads TGTGCCAGCAGCTCGACTAGCCCTATCTACGAGCAGTACTTC.

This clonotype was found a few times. The CDR3 DNA follows: TGCAGCGTTGGAGGACAGAGCTACGAGCAGTACTTC. The encoded protein is CSVGGQSYEQYF. This sequence joins TRBV29-1 and TRBJ2-7, with D possibly matching TRBD1 (6 bases). Trimming shortened V by 4 bases and J by 3 bases, and 10 bases separated the two germline ends. This CDR3 has 12 residues. In germline, CDR1 is SQVTM, CDR2 ANQGSEA.

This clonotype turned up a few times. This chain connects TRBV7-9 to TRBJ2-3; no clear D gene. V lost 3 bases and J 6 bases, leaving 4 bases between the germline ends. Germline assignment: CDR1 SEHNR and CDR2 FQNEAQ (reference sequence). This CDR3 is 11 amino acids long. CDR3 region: CASSLKDTQYF. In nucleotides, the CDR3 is TGTGCCAGCAGCTTGAAGGATACGCAGTATTTT.

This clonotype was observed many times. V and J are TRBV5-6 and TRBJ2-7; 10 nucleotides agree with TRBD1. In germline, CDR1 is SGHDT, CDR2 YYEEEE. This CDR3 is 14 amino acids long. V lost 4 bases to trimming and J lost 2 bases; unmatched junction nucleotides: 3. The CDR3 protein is CASSLGTGAYEQYF. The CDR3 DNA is TGTGCCAGCAGCCTCGGGACAGGGGCCTACGAGCAGTACTTC.

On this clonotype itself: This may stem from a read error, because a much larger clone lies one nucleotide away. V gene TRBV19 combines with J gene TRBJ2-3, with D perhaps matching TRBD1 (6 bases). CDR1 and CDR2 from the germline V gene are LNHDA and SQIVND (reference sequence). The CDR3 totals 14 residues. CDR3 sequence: CASSIRGWTDAQYF. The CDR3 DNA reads TGTGCCAGTAGTATCCGTGGCTGGACAGATGCGCAGTATTTT. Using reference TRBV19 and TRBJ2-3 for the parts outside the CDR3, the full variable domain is DGGITQSPKYLFRKEGQNVTLSCEQNLNHDAMYWYRQDPGQGLRLIYYSQIVNDFQKGDIAEGYSVSREKKESFPLTVTSAQKNPTAFYLCASSIRGWTDAQYFGPGTRLTVL.

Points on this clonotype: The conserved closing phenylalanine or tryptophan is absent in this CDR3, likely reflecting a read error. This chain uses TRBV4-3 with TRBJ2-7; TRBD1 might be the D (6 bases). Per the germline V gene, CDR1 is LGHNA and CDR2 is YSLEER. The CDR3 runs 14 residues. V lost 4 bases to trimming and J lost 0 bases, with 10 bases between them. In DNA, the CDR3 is TGCGCCAGCAGCCTCTCGGACAGCTCCTACGAGCAGTACCTC. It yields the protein CASSLSDSSYEQYL.

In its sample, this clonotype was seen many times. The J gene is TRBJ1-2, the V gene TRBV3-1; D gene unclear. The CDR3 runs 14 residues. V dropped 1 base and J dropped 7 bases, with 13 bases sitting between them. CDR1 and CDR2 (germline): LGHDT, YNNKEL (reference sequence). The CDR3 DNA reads TGTGCCAGCAGCCAAGGGTGGACTGGGAGTGGCTACACCTTC. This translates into CASSQGWTGSGYTF.

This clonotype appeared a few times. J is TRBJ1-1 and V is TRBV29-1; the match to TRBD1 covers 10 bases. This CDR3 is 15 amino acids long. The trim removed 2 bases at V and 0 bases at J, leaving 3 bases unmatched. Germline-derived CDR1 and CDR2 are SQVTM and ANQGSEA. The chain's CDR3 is CSVERQGAMNTEAFF. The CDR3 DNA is TGCAGCGTTGAACGACAGGGGGCCATGAACACTGAAGCTTTCTTT.

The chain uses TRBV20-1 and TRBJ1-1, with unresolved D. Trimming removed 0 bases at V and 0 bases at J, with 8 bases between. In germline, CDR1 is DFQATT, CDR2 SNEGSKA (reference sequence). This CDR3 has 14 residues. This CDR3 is CSARDGGLNTEAFF. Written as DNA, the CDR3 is TGCAGTGCTAGAGACGGCGGTTTGAACACTGAAGCTTTCTTT.

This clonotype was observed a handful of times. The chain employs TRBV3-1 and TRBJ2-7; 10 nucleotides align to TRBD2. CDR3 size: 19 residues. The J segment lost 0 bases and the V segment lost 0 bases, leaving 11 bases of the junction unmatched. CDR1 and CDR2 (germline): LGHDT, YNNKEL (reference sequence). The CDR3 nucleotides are TGTGCCAGCAGCCAAGATAAATGGAGCGGGAGGGCGTCCTCCTACGAGCAGTACTTC. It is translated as CASSQDKWSGRASSYEQYF.

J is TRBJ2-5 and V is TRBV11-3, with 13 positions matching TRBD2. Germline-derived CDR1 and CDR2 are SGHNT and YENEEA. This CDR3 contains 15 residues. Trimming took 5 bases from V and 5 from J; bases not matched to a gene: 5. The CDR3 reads CASSRGLAGVETQYF. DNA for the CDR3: TGTGCCAGCAGCCGAGGACTAGCGGGGGTGGAGACCCAGTACTTC.

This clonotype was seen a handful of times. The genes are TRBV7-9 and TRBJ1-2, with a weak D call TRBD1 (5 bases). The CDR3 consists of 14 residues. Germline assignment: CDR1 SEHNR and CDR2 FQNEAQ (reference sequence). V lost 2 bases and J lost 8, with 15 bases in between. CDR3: CASSLRGPLWGYTF. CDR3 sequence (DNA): TGTGCCAGCAGCTTAAGGGGCCCCTTATGGGGCTACACCTTC.

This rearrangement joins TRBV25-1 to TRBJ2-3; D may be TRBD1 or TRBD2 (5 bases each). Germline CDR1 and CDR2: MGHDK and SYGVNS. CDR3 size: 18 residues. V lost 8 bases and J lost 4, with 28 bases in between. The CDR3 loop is CASGPHRGAGFGPDTQYF. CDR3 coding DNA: TGTGCCAGCGGACCACACCGGGGCGCAGGCTTCGGGCCAGATACGCAGTATTTT. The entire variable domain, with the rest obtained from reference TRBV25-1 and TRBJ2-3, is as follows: EADIYQTPRYLVIGTGKKITLECSQTMGHDKMYWYQQDPGMELHLIHYSYGVNSTEKGDLSSESTVSRIRTEHFPLTLESARPSHTSQYLCASGPHRGAGFGPDTQYFGPGTRLTVL.

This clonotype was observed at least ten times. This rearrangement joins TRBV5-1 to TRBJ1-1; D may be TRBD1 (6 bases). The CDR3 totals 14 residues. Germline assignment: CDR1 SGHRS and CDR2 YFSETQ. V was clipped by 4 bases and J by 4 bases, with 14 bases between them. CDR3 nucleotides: TGCGCCAGCAGCACCACAGGGCTCGGCACTGAAGCTTTCTTT. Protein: CASSTTGLGTEAFF.

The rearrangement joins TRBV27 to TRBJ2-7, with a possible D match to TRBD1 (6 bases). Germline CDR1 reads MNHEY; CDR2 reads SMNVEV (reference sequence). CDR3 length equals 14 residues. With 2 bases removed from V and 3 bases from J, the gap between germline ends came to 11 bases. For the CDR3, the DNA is TGTGCCAGCAGTTTACAACAGGGAGTCTACGAGCAGTACTTC. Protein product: CASSLQQGVYEQYF.

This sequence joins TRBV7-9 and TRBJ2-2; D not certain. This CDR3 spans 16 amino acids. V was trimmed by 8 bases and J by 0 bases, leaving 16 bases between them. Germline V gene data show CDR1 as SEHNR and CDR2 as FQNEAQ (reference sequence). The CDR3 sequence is CASGPFGPSNTGELFF. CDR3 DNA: TGTGCCAGCGGCCCTTTCGGGCCCTCGAACACCGGGGAGCTGTTTTTT.

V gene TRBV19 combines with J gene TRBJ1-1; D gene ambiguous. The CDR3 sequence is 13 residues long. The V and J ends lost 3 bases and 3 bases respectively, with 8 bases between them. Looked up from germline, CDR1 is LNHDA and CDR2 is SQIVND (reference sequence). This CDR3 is CASSMSSDTEAFF. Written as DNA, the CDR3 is TGTGCCAGTAGTATGTCTTCGGACACTGAAGCTTTCTTT. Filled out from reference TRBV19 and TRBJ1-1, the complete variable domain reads DGGITQSPKYLFRKEGQNVTLSCEQNLNHDAMYWYRQDPGQGLRLIYYSQIVNDFQKGDIAEGYSVSREKKESFPLTVTSAQKNPTAFYLCASSMSSDTEAFFGQGTRLTVV.

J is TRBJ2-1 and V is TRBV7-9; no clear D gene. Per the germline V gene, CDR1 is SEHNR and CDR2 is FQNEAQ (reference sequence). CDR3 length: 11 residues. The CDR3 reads CAVGFGNEQFF. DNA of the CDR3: TGTGCTGTGGGATTCGGGAATGAGCAGTTCTTC.

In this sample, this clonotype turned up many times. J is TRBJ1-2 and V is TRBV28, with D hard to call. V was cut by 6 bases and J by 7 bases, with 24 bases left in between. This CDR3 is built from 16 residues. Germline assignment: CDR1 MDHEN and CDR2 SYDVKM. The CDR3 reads CASSYKEPGFLGGYTF. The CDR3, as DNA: TGTGCCAGCAGCTACAAAGAACCGGGGTTTTTGGGTGGCTACACCTTC.

The CDR3 sequence is CASTPGLKINEQFF. The CDR3 DNA reads as TGTGCCAGCACCCCGGGGTTGAAAATCAATGAGCAGTTCTTC. The chain uses TRBV12-3 or TRBV12-4 and TRBJ2-1, with D possibly TRBD2 on 5 matching bases. This CDR3 has 14 amino acids. The V gene lost 7 bases and the J gene lost 6 bases, with 16 bases spanning the gap.